The text below deals with one T cell receptor (beta chain). What it recognizes is unknown. The data are from a study of cytotoxic CD8 clonotypes in ibrutinib-treated CLL. General observations from the study: Sampling times differed between sustained-remission and progressing patients. Measured clonality at baseline was greater than in age-matched healthy donors and tracked with circulating CD8+ T-cell counts. Clonality climbed at ibrutinib response, then dropped toward baseline at progression.

Germline values: CDR1 SEHNR, CDR2 FQNEAQ (reference sequence). Trimming took off 1 base at V and 4 bases at J, with 4 bases between the two ends. The CDR3 contains 12 residues. The protocol was immunoSEQ multiplex PCR, while the TCRdb copy is restricted to in-frame clones and leaves out a portion. The top ten clones hold 28% of a sample with around 140,000 clones, around 77% of them seen once. This rearrangement joins TRBV7-9 to TRBJ1-2; D is unclear. The clonotype originates from a human donor with chronic lymphocytic leukemia. Sequenced here: PBMCs, sampled after 12 months of ibrutinib treatment. The CDR3 DNA reads TGTGCCAGCAGCTTAGGCAGCTATGGCTACACCTTC. The encoded protein is CASSLGSYGYTF.